The 21 T cell receptor beta chains below all came from one sample that was sequenced in a study of blood T cell repertoires in COVID-19. The table came from immunoSEQ multiplex PCR; TCRdb's copy has only in-frame clones and leaves some out. The sample includes roughly 180,000 clones, around 85% of them seen just once. The sample taken for sequencing was peripheral blood. The receptors here all came from a woman aged 60-75 years with acute or convalescent COVID-19.

The chain has TRBV18 and TRBJ1-5; TRBD1 is a possible D gene (6 bases). Per the germline V gene, CDR1 is KGHSH and CDR2 is LQKENI. CDR3 length: 12 residues. V lost 6 bases to trimming and J lost 6 bases, with 9 bases between them. CDR3 sequence (DNA): TGTGCCAGCTCCGCAGGGGCTCAGCCCCAGCATTTT. It yields the protein CASSAGAQPQHF.

Of note for this clone: The junction and the germline gene differ at one end; a read error may be behind it. The V call is TRBV7-7, the J call TRBJ2-5; perhaps TRBD1 as D (5 bases). The CDR3 consists of 14 residues. CDR1 SSHAT and CDR2 FNYEAQ come from the germline V gene (reference sequence). CDR3 amino acids: CASSHLGQGETQYF. The CDR3 DNA follows: TGTGCTAGCAGCCACCTGGGGCAGGGCGAGACCCAGTACTTC.

This chain links TRBV5-1 with TRBJ1-5; 9 bases are shared with TRBD1. After removal of 4 bases from V and 2 bases from J, the junction contained 1 base not matched to a gene. Germline CDR1 reads SGHRS; CDR2 reads YFSETQ. The CDR3 loop spans 14 amino acids. CDR3 DNA sequence: TGCGCCAGCAGCCGGACAGGGGGCAATCAGCCCCAGCATTTT. Translation gives CASSRTGGNQPQHF.

V gene TRBV3-1 (or the pseudogene TRBV3-2) combines with J gene TRBJ1-5, with D unresolved. The germline V gene encodes CDR1 LGHDT and CDR2 YNNKEL (reference sequence). Trimming took off 0 bases at V and 4 bases at J, with 10 bases between the two ends. The CDR3 is 15 residues long. The CDR3 loop reads CASSQENSPNQPQHF. CDR3 in DNA: TGTGCCAGCAGCCAAGAGAACAGCCCTAATCAGCCCCAGCATTTT.

The chain recombines TRBV6-5 with TRBJ1-5; D gene uncertain. Germline V gene sequence: CDR1 MNHEY, CDR2 SVGAGI. The ends were cut back, 7 bases at V and 2 bases at J, with 12 bases in the middle. CDR3 length: 14 residues. CDR3 amino acids: CASKITAGNQPQHF. The CDR3 DNA follows: TGTGCCAGCAAGATTACAGCCGGCAATCAGCCCCAGCATTTT.

The V call is TRBV19, the J call TRBJ1-2; D is perhaps TRBD1 (5 bases). CDR3 length: 18 amino acids. From germline, CDR1 is LNHDA and CDR2 SQIVND (reference sequence). Between the trimmed V and J ends, which lost 2 bases and 3 bases, there was a span of 22 bases. In nucleotides, the CDR3 is TGTGCCAGTAGTATATCTCTCCTCGGGGACTCAGCTTACTATGGCTACACCTTC. Encoded protein: CASSISLLGDSAYYGYTF. Using reference TRBV19 and TRBJ1-2 for the parts outside the CDR3, the full variable domain is DGGITQSPKYLFRKEGQNVTLSCEQNLNHDAMYWYRQDPGQGLRLIYYSQIVNDFQKGDIAEGYSVSREKKESFPLTVTSAQKNPTAFYLCASSISLLGDSAYYGYTFGSGTRLTVV.

The chain couples TRBV11-2 to TRBJ1-1; possibly TRBD1 for D (5 bases). V was shortened by 5 bases and J by 6 bases, with 16 bases between the two germline ends. The CDR3 contains 14 residues. Germline V gene data show CDR1 as SGHAT and CDR2 as FQNNGV. The CDR3: CASSTFTGRAEAFF. CDR3 sequence (DNA): TGTGCCAGCAGCACATTTACAGGAAGGGCTGAAGCTTTCTTT.

The chain recombines TRBV6-1 with TRBJ2-3; possible D gene TRBD2, 6 bases. Trimming removed 2 bases from V and 2 bases from J, with 11 bases in between. CDR1 is MNHNS and CDR2 is SASEGT in the germline V gene. CDR3 length: 15 amino acids. CDR3 DNA: TGTGCCAGCAGTGAACGTAGCGGTACCACAGATACGCAGTATTTT. The encoded protein is CASSERSGTTDTQYF.

V is TRBV6-6 and J is TRBJ2-7; 13 positions agree with TRBD2. J lost 5 bases, V lost 6 bases, and 4 bases had no gene match. Germline V gene lookup returns CDR1 MNHNY and CDR2 SVGAGI (reference sequence). The CDR3 contains 14 residues. The CDR3 spells CASRQLAGGDEQYF. For the CDR3, the DNA is TGTGCCAGCAGACAACTAGCGGGAGGGGACGAGCAGTACTTC.

The rearrangement links TRBV12-5 to TRBJ2-1, with TRBD2 matching 7 bases. In germline, CDR1 is LGHNT, CDR2 FRNRAP. The CDR3 covers 13 residues. Trimming took 4 bases from V and 6 from J; bases not matched to a gene: 3. For the CDR3, the DNA is TGTGCTAGTGGTTCGGGGGGAGGCAATGAGCAGTTCTTC. Its translation is CASGSGGGNEQFF.

The chain couples TRBV5-4 to TRBJ1-1; 7 bases fit TRBD1. CDR3 size: 13 residues. Germline V gene data show CDR1 as SGHNT and CDR2 as YYREEE (reference sequence). V lost 6 bases, J lost 1 base, and 3 bases stayed unmatched. CDR3 DNA sequence: TGTGCCAGCATGGGACAGCAGAACACTGAAGCTTTCTTT. It encodes CASMGQQNTEAFF. Combining the CDR3 with reference TRBV5-4 and TRBJ1-1 gives the whole variable domain ETGVTQSPTHLIKTRGQQVTLRCSSQSGHNTVSWYQQALGQGPQFIFQYYREEENGRGNFPPRFSGLQFPNYSSELNVNALELDDSALYLCASMGQQNTEAFFGQGTRLTVV.

This chain joins TRBV30 and TRBJ2-7; D possibly corresponds to TRBD2 (6 bases). CDR1 and CDR2 from the germline V gene are GTSNPN and SVGIG (reference sequence). V gave up 3 bases and J gave up 0 bases, with 9 bases separating them. There are 13 residues in the CDR3. This CDR3 reads CAWREAGSYEQYF. CDR3 DNA sequence: TGTGCCTGGAGGGAAGCGGGCTCCTACGAGCAGTACTTC.

The V and J genes are TRBV19 and TRBJ1-5; no firm D call. V was pared by 4 bases and J by 3 bases, with 13 bases between. Germline CDR1 LNHDA, CDR2 SQIVND (reference sequence). CDR3 length equals 15 residues. CDR3 nucleotide sequence: TGTGCCAGTAGTACCGGACGGGGTGACAATCAGCCCCAGCATTTT. This gives the protein CASSTGRGDNQPQHF.

This clone was seen only a few times. The chain combines TRBV15 with TRBJ2-6; 8 nucleotides match TRBD1. Unmatched junction bases numbered 0, after V lost 1 base and J lost 1 base. Germline values: CDR1 LNHNV, CDR2 YYDKDF (reference sequence). The CDR3 has 16 residues. The chain's CDR3 is CATSRGTGSGANVLTF. The DNA of the CDR3 is TGTGCCACCAGCAGAGGGACAGGGTCTGGGGCCAACGTCCTGACTTTC.

V usage is TRBV3-1 (or the pseudogene TRBV3-2) and J usage is TRBJ2-5; 9 nucleotides align to TRBD1. The CDR3 runs 14 residues. Germline V CDR1 and CDR2: LGHDT, YNNKEL (reference sequence). Trimming at V came to 4 bases and at J to 2 bases, leaving 2 bases not matched to a gene. CDR3 sequence: CASSPQGAQETQYF. The CDR3 DNA reads as TGTGCCAGCAGCCCACAGGGGGCTCAAGAGACCCAGTACTTC.

The gene calls are TRBV6-1 and TRBJ2-3; D is perhaps TRBD2 (5 bases). V was cut by 2 bases and J by 6 bases, with 15 bases left in between. This CDR3 is 15 amino acids long. Germline CDR1 is MNHNS and CDR2 is SASEGT. The CDR3: CASSERVGLLDTQYF. For the CDR3, the DNA is TGTGCCAGCAGTGAAAGAGTCGGACTCTTGGATACGCAGTATTTT.

CDR3: CASSFQGAPLHF. The DNA for the CDR3 is TGCGCCAGCAGCTTCCAGGGCGCACCCCTCCACTTT. V gene TRBV5-1 combines with J gene TRBJ1-6, with D tentatively TRBD1 (5 bases). Between the trimmed V and J ends, which lost 2 bases and 11 bases, there was a span of 8 bases. In germline, CDR1 is SGHRS, CDR2 YFSETQ. The CDR3 covers 12 residues.

This sequence joins TRBV27 and TRBJ2-2, with 8 bases identical to TRBD1. Germline CDR1 MNHEY, CDR2 SMNVEV (reference sequence). Germline trimming cut 7 bases from V and 5 bases from J; bases unmatched to any gene: 6. The CDR3 loop spans 14 amino acids. CDR3 residues: CASTRQGRTGELFF. The CDR3 nucleotides are TGTGCCAGCACCAGACAGGGGAGGACCGGGGAGCTGTTTTTT.

The chain carries TRBV19 and TRBJ1-2, with 7 bases that match TRBD1. Germline V gene lookup returns CDR1 LNHDA and CDR2 SQIVND (reference sequence). The CDR3 runs to 15 residues. J was trimmed by 2 bases and V by 6 bases; bases with no gene match: 9. The CDR3 sequence: CASRHRGVLNYGYTF. CDR3 DNA: TGTGCCAGTAGACACAGGGGTGTTCTAAACTATGGCTACACCTTC.

V and J are TRBV6-4 and TRBJ2-1; TRBD2 matches 13 bases. The CDR3 loop spans 18 amino acids. CDR1 is MRHNA and CDR2 is SNTAGT in the germline V gene. V lost 2 bases and J lost 0; bases outside the gene matches: 4. The CDR3: CASSDRTSGRVSYNEQFF. The CDR3 coding sequence is TGTGCCAGCAGTGACAGAACTAGCGGGAGGGTCTCCTACAATGAGCAGTTCTTC.

The chain links TRBV24-1 to TRBJ2-1, with 12 nucleotides matching TRBD2. V gave up 3 bases and J gave up 8 bases; unmatched junction bases: 7. The CDR3 covers 16 residues. Germline V lookup: CDR1 KGHDR, CDR2 SFDVKD. As DNA, the CDR3 is TGTGCCACCAGTGATCTAGCGGGAGGGCCGGGGGATGAGCAGTTCTTC. This sequence encodes CATSDLAGGPGDEQFF.